This TCR beta chain comes out of a study of monozygotic twins with inflammatory bowel disease. Notes on the study in general: A single strong IBD-associated signal or clonotype was not supported by the findings. Concordant and discordant twins showed no difference in repertoire similarity, possibly from limited power.

Concerning this clonotype itself: Antigen: not known.

The CDR3 runs 15 residues. Germline-derived CDR1 and CDR2 are SGHTA and FQGNSA. The UMIs carried a 6-nucleotide sample barcode, and they were added by template switching. TCRdb re-called the 5' RACE reads; every CDR3 protein appears as one record, without DNA. The specimen's table records approximately 400,000 distinct CDR3 sequences. The V gene is TRBV7-2, the J gene TRBJ2-5; TCRdb lists TRBD1, though no DNA is available to test this call. The specimen sequenced was blood. The clonotype originates from a human donor with ulcerative colitis or Crohn's disease, or a healthy co-twin of an affected twin (not recorded which). CDR3 amino acids: CASSLGAGGQETQYF.